The sequence of this T cell receptor (beta chain) was determined in a study of T cells after yellow fever vaccination. TCRdb reprocessed the 5' RACE reads with MiXCR, giving one entry per CDR3 protein. The table records 450,000 to 600,000 distinct CDR3 sequences, approximately 13% of them present only once. The CDR3 is 14 residues long. V was shortened by 4 bases and J by 7 bases, with 15 bases between the two germline ends. Per germline, CDR1 SGHTA and CDR2 FQGTGA. There are many counts of this clonotype. Specimen: PBMCs, collected on the day of the yellow fever booster vaccination. The clonotype was recovered from a young man who received the YFV17D yellow fever vaccine. The genes are TRBV7-3 and TRBJ2-3, with D uncertain. CDR3 in DNA: TGTGCCAGCAGCTCTTCCTACAGAGAGCATACGCAGTATTTT. Protein sequence: CASSSSYREHTQYF.